The clone carrying this TCR beta chain was counted many times. The antigen remains undetermined. Making the TCR beta libraries involved quantitative 5'-RACE with molecular barcodes. Using its own MiXCR run on the 5' RACE reads, TCRdb lists one record per CDR3 protein. The table includes 200,000 to 250,000 distinct CDR3 sequences, 7% to 8% detected once. The data originate from a study of CD8 T cells in ankylosing spondylitis. Losses at the gene ends were 5 bases for V and 0 bases for J; bases not matched to a gene: 7. This CDR3 contains 16 residues. The germline CDR1 and CDR2 sequences are SEHNR and FQNEAQ (reference sequence). Study observations and caveats: Seemingly characteristic of ankylosing spondylitis blood was a TCR beta motif consisting of 7 or 8 highly homologous variants. The authors reported significant enrichment of disease-linked clones in matched ankylosing spondylitis synovial fluid.

The source of this sequence is a male donor with ankylosing spondylitis. V is TRBV7-9 and J is TRBJ2-3; 8 bases align to TRBD1. Sequenced input: blood, either unsorted or a sorted T cell fraction (not recorded which). The CDR3 coding sequence is TGTGCCAGCAGCGTAAGAGGACAGGGAAGCACAGATACGCAGTATTTT. The encoded protein is CASSVRGQGSTDTQYF.